This TCR beta chain emerged from a study of blood T cell repertoires in COVID-19. Here immunoSEQ multiplex PCR was the method, and the copy in TCRdb shows in-frame clones only, minus some. The repertoire includes 50,000 to 65,000 clones, 90% to 95% of them detected once, and about 4.5% sits in the top ten. The CDR3 consists of 16 residues. Germline lookup yields CDR1 SGDLS and CDR2 YYNGEE. V shed 1 base and J 7 bases; nucleotides not matched to a gene: 6. The specimen sequenced was peripheral blood. The chain recombines TRBV9 with TRBJ2-2; 11 bases fit TRBD2. The TCR originated in a man aged 45-60 years with active COVID-19. DNA of the CDR3: TGTGCCAGCAGCGTATCGACTAGCGGGGCCCTCGGGGAGCTGTTTTTT. Its translation is CASSVSTSGALGELFF.